These 22 T cell receptor beta chains originate from one sample sequenced in a study of blood T cell repertoires in COVID-19. Here immunoSEQ multiplex PCR was the method, and the copy in TCRdb shows in-frame clones only, minus some. This table has roughly 52,000 clones, about 82% appearing once. The sample comprised peripheral blood. The receptors derive from a woman of 80 years or more with acute or convalescent COVID-19.

The rearrangement joins TRBV10-3 to TRBJ2-1, with D possibly being TRBD2 (6 bases). The CDR3 is 14 amino acids. Trimming removed 9 bases at V and 2 bases at J, with 14 bases between. The germline V gene encodes CDR1 ENHRY and CDR2 SYGVKD. CDR3 sequence reads: CAMSSSATYNEQFF. DNA of the CDR3: TGTGCCATGAGTTCTAGCGCAACCTACAATGAGCAGTTCTTC.

This sequence joins TRBV11-2 and TRBJ2-2, with D uncertain. The CDR3 contains 13 residues. The V end lost 3 bases, the J end lost 5 bases, and 7 bases lay between the germline ends. Germline CDR1 and CDR2: SGHAT and FQNNGV. CDR3 DNA: TGTGCCAGCAGCTTCGGTATTACCGGGGAGCTGTTTTTT. It encodes CASSFGITGELFF.

The chain carries TRBV7-3 and TRBJ2-5; TRBD2 might be the D (5 bases). The ends were cut back, 5 bases at V and 2 bases at J, with 9 bases in the middle. CDR3 length equals 13 residues. Germline lookup yields CDR1 SGHTA and CDR2 FQGTGA. CDR3 sequence (DNA): TGTGCCAGCAGCGGACGAGGGCAAGAGACCCAGTACTTC. Its protein product is CASSGRGQETQYF.

This chain links TRBV25-1 with TRBJ1-3; 7 bases are a match to TRBD1. CDR3 length: 14 residues. Germline V gives CDR1 MGHDK, CDR2 SYGVNS. J gave up 8 bases and V 4 bases, and 8 bases lay outside the gene matches. CDR3 DNA sequence: TGTGCCAGCAGTGTGCGGGACAGCTTAGACACCATATATTTT. It is translated as CASSVRDSLDTIYF.

The chain uses TRBV10-1 and TRBJ1-1; 9 nucleotides agree with TRBD1. Per the germline V gene, CDR1 is WNHNN and CDR2 is SYGVQD (reference sequence). The CDR3 spans 14 residues. V shed 7 bases, J shed 4 bases, and the junction held 7 bases outside the gene matches. The CDR3 DNA reads TGCGCCAGCACTAAGGACAGGGGTGGCACTGAAGCTTTCTTT. It yields the protein CASTKDRGGTEAFF.

The CDR3 nucleotides are TGTGCCAGCTCCGGGACAGGTACTTGGGGTTCACCCCTCCACTTT. It translates to CASSGTGTWGSPLHF. The rearrangement links TRBV19 to TRBJ1-6; 8 nucleotides agree with TRBD1. Germline CDR1 reads LNHDA; CDR2 reads SQIVND (reference sequence). V dropped 9 bases and J dropped 9; count of bases not matched to a gene: 13. This CDR3 contains 15 residues.

The gene calls are TRBV18 and TRBJ2-3; TRBD1 aligns across 7 bases. The CDR3 runs 15 residues. Per the germline V gene, CDR1 is KGHSH and CDR2 is LQKENI. V was clipped by 5 bases and J by 4 bases; unmatched bases: 9. The CDR3 region is CASSARDSRADTQYF. DNA of the CDR3: TGTGCCAGCTCAGCAAGGGACAGTCGGGCAGATACGCAGTATTTT.

The chain uses TRBV15 and TRBJ1-4; D not certain. Trimming removed 3 bases from V and 5 bases from J, with 13 bases in between. The CDR3 spans 15 residues. The germline gives CDR1 LNHNV, CDR2 YYDKDF (reference sequence). The CDR3 bases are TGTGCCACCAGCAGGGGAGGGCAAAACAATGAAAAACTGTTTTTT. This encodes CATSRGGQNNEKLFF.

This chain links TRBV29-1 with TRBJ2-5; possible D gene TRBD2, 6 bases. Per germline, CDR1 SQVTM and CDR2 ANQGSEA. V lost 6 bases, J lost 0 bases, and 8 bases lay in between. The CDR3 has 12 amino acids. CDR3 in DNA: TGCAGCGTGGGACTGTACCAAGAGACCCAGTACTTC. Its translation is CSVGLYQETQYF.

This clone has a single count. The genes are TRBV5-6 and TRBJ1-2; tentatively, D is TRBD1 (6 bases). The V and J ends lost 0 bases and 5 bases respectively, with 14 bases between them. From germline, CDR1 is SGHDT and CDR2 YYEEEE. This CDR3 comprises 15 residues. CDR3: CASSLGGQFSYGYTF. The CDR3 region has the DNA TGTGCCAGCAGCTTGGGTGGACAGTTTTCGTATGGCTACACCTTC.

About this clone itself: Other nucleotide sequences from this sample produce the same CDR3. The chain is built from TRBV18 and TRBJ2-7; 7 bases agree with TRBD1. Germline CDR1 KGHSH, CDR2 LQKENI. The J segment lost 5 bases and the V segment lost 3 bases, leaving 4 bases of the junction unmatched. The CDR3 length is 13 residues. CDR3 in amino acids: CASSPDRVHEQYV. The CDR3 DNA is TGTGCCAGCTCACCCGACAGGGTGCACGAGCAGTACGTC.

In regard to this clone: Compared with germline, one end of the junction differs, possibly owing to a read error. V usage is TRBV7-7 and J usage is TRBJ2-5; the D is unclear. This CDR3 comprises 16 residues. Germline loops: CDR1 SSHAT, CDR2 FNYEAQ (reference sequence). The CDR3 spells CASSLYSGRVQETQYF. The DNA for the CDR3 is TGTGCTAGCAGCTTGTATTCCGGCCGGGTCCAAGAGACCCAGTACTTC.

The chain has TRBV11-2 and TRBJ2-2; 10 bases are a match to TRBD2. With 3 bases clipped from V and 6 bases from J, the junction kept 4 bases outside the gene matches. CDR1 and CDR2 (germline): SGHAT, FQNNGV. This CDR3 spans 15 amino acids. The CDR3 DNA reads as TGTGCCAGCAGCTTTCTAGCGGGAGTTTCCGGGGAGCTGTTTTTT. Its translation is CASSFLAGVSGELFF.

V is TRBV4-1 and J is TRBJ2-1; 7 nucleotides align to TRBD2. J lost 5 bases, V lost 6 bases, and 4 bases had no gene match. Germline CDR1 and CDR2: MGHRA and YSYEKL. This CDR3 comprises 13 residues. The CDR3 reads CASRRLADNEQFF. CDR3 nucleotides: TGCGCCAGCAGACGGCTAGCGGACAATGAGCAGTTCTTC.

The V call is TRBV11-3, the J call TRBJ1-4, with 7 bases matching TRBD1. This CDR3 contains 15 residues. Unmatched junction bases numbered 8, after V lost 5 bases and J lost 5 bases. The V gene's germline CDR1 is SGHNT and CDR2 YENEEA. This CDR3 reads CASSPTGRWNEKLFF. The CDR3 DNA reads as TGTGCCAGCAGCCCGACAGGGAGGTGGAATGAAAAACTGTTTTTT.

The chain links TRBV3-1 (or the pseudogene TRBV3-2) to TRBJ2-1; 9 bases line up with TRBD2. CDR1 LGHDT and CDR2 YNNKEL come from the germline V gene (reference sequence). The CDR3 is 15 residues long. With 4 bases clipped from V and 9 bases from J, the junction kept 10 bases outside the gene matches. CDR3 region: CASSRSLRGGGEQFF. The DNA for the CDR3 is TGTGCCAGCAGCCGATCCCTGCGGGGGGGTGGTGAGCAGTTCTTC.

The J gene is TRBJ2-4, the V gene TRBV3-1 (or the pseudogene TRBV3-2); TRBD1 matches 7 bases. The V and J ends lost 0 bases and 5 bases, in that order; junction bases with no gene match: 7. The germline gives CDR1 LGHDT, CDR2 YNNKEL (reference sequence). The CDR3 totals 16 residues. This CDR3 is CASSQDIGTAENIQYF. The CDR3 DNA follows: TGTGCCAGCAGCCAAGACATTGGGACAGCGGAAAACATTCAGTACTTC.

This chain links TRBV2 with TRBJ2-7; D possibly corresponds to TRBD1 (7 bases). V lost 6 bases and J 3 bases, leaving 15 bases between the germline ends. In germline, CDR1 is SNHLY, CDR2 FYNNEI. CDR3 length: 14 amino acids. This CDR3 reads CASSAGQINYEQYF. CDR3 sequence (DNA): TGTGCCAGCAGCGCGGGACAGATAAACTACGAGCAGTACTTC.

V is TRBV3-1 (or the pseudogene TRBV3-2) and J is TRBJ2-2; 7 positions match TRBD2. Germline CDR1 and CDR2: LGHDT and YNNKEL (reference sequence). V dropped 1 base and J dropped 4; count of bases not matched to a gene: 0. This CDR3 contains 14 residues. This CDR3 reads CASSQGTSTGELFF. CDR3 sequence (DNA): TGTGCCAGCAGCCAAGGGACTAGCACCGGGGAGCTGTTTTTT.

This clone showed up many times. This sequence joins TRBV5-1 and TRBJ1-1; the match to TRBD1 covers 9 bases. This CDR3 spans 14 amino acids. V lost 1 base and J lost 3; bases outside the gene matches: 1. Germline CDR1 and CDR2: SGHRS and YFSETQ. Written as DNA, the CDR3 is TGCGCCAGCAGCTTGCGACAGGGGGACACTGAAGCTTTCTTT. Protein sequence: CASSLRQGDTEAFF.

This sequence joins TRBV3-1 (or the pseudogene TRBV3-2) and TRBJ2-7, with TRBD2 matching 14 bases. V was clipped by 4 bases and J by 2 bases; unmatched bases: 7. The CDR3 runs to 17 residues. Germline V CDR1 and CDR2: LGHDT, YNNKEL (reference sequence). CDR3 sequence (DNA): TGTGCCAGCAGCCCACGGACTAGCGGGGGGCACCCCTACGAGCAGTACTTC. Protein sequence: CASSPRTSGGHPYEQYF.

The rearrangement links TRBV19 to TRBJ2-1; 7 bases line up with TRBD1. The CDR3 sequence is 15 residues long. After removal of 6 bases from V and 7 bases from J, the junction contained 12 bases not matched to a gene. Germline CDR1 LNHDA, CDR2 SQIVND (reference sequence). CDR3 DNA: TGTGCCAGTAGCCGAACCGGGACAGTGATTAATGAGCAGTTCTTC. Protein sequence: CASSRTGTVINEQFF. The full variable domain, rest sourced from reference TRBV19 and TRBJ2-1, is DGGITQSPKYLFRKEGQNVTLSCEQNLNHDAMYWYRQDPGQGLRLIYYSQIVNDFQKGDIAEGYSVSREKKESFPLTVTSAQKNPTAFYLCASSRTGTVINEQFFGPGTRLTVL.